The present entry profiles one TCR beta chain with its context. The antigen it binds to is not known. No base quality values were provided; no much bigger clone lies one nucleotide off. These data come from a study of T cell responses to AZD1222 COVID-19 vaccine (dated by TCRdb to 2020 to 2023). With regard to the full study: Because spike-specific TCR depth and breadth did not differ between the two schedules, AZD1222 recipients who got a second dose at roughly 4 weeks were pooled with those who got a second dose at roughly 12 weeks. TCR sequencing covered 233 trial participants: 207 given two doses of AZD1222 and about 26 given two doses of MenACWY control vaccine. Enrollment into the trials was organized by age into subgroups of 18-55, 56-69 and 70-plus years, and those subgroups contained approximately 160, 26 and 62 TCR-sequenced participants, respectively.

The study at large found these results: Because no day 14 peak-response samples were available, the repertoires could be characterized only after the peak T cell response. Conclusions about previously exposed vaccinees are limited because only a handful of AZD1222 recipients were SARS-CoV-2 seropositive at baseline. In the small 56-69-year group, the increase in depth fell short of significance, most likely because of low power. After two AZD1222 doses, both the breadth and the depth of spike-specific TCRs were significantly higher than at day 0 and than in MenACWY recipients. The vaccine-associated CD4 TCRs covered the entire spike protein, and the dominant responses fell in regions 160-218 and 743-854. Reportedly, close to half of the unique spike-specific TCRs recognized epitopes lying outside the regions that are mutated in the B.1.351 and B.1.1.7 variants. Participants were mostly white British and included more females than males, and it was suggested by the authors that clonal diversity may have been underestimated.

The CDR3 regions of human TCRbeta chains were analyzed by immunosequencing. Concerning the study's data processing: TCRs in the repertoires were compared against a reference library of SARS-CoV-2-specific TCRs that had been generated with the MIRA antigen-specificity platform. Breadth was defined as the fraction of unique TCRs that were SARS-CoV-2-associated, and depth was defined as the fraction of total T cells that were SARS-CoV-2-associated. Using the MIRA data, each spike-specific TCR was mapped to the spike region that the TCR reacts to and placed in a CD4 or CD8 class. Log10-transformed breadth and depth values were compared by one-way ANOVA with Sidak's multiple comparisons tests. The clones in this table, taken by TCRdb from immuneACCESS, are in-frame only. Not every clone is retained; where verified, under half of the shortfall comes from an unresolved V gene, and the cause of the rest is unknown. Clone size and V and J calls were adopted from that table, with D and trimming inferred from the DNA. Counted in this sample were approximately 110,000 clones; approximately 88% of them appeared once. Less than 6% of the sample belongs to the ten largest clones.

In the paper's terms, the time point label means: baseline before first vaccination. Vaccinee samples came from UK trials COV001 and COV002, including a single-blind randomized controlled phase 2/3 trial of AZD1222 (ChAdOx1 nCoV-19) in healthy adults. For TCRbeta chain sequencing, PBMC samples from trial participants were taken at day 0 and at day 28 after the second dose. Inclusive of the bounding cysteine and phenylalanine, the CDR3 is 15 residues long. Only CDR3 DNA remains: 45 bases, in frame from the first base. In the germline V gene, CDR1 corresponds to MNHEY and CDR2 to SVGEGT. V loses 6 bases, J loses 3 bases, and the germline ends lie 14 bases apart.

This TCR was recovered from an adult in good health. The chain uses TRBV6-2 or TRBV6-3 and TRBJ2-2; the D gene assignment is ambiguous. The sequences come from peripheral blood, collected on day 0 of AZD1222 vaccination. The encoded CDR3 is CASSDQVRHTGELFF. The sequenced DNA: TGTGCCAGCAGCGACCAGGTCCGTCACACCGGGGAGCTGTTTTTT.